The source of this TCR beta chain is a study of T cells in localized non-small cell lung cancer. Repertoires were generated with immunoSEQ multiplex PCR, while TCRdb's copy carries only in-frame clones and drops some. The profile shows roughly 13,000 clones, roughly 89% of them singletons. The CDR3 sequence is 14 residues long. Germline values: CDR1 LNHDA, CDR2 SQIVND (reference sequence). With V trimmed by 8 bases and J by 6 bases, 9 bases remained unmatched. The genes are TRBV19 and TRBJ1-5, with TRBD1 identical over 8 bases. This sample comprised peripheral blood mononuclear cells, obtained before any cancer treatment. The clonotype was recovered from a man aged 40 to 69 with stage III lung adenocarcinoma. For the CDR3, the DNA is TGTGCCAGTTGTCGGACAGGGACAAGTCAGCCCCAGCATTTT. Protein product: CASCRTGTSQPQHF. Based on the CDR3 plus reference TRBV19 and TRBJ1-5, the full variable domain is DGGITQSPKYLFRKEGQNVTLSCEQNLNHDAMYWYRQDPGQGLRLIYYSQIVNDFQKGDIAEGYSVSREKKESFPLTVTSAQKNPTAFYLCASCRTGTSQPQHFGDGTRLSIL.